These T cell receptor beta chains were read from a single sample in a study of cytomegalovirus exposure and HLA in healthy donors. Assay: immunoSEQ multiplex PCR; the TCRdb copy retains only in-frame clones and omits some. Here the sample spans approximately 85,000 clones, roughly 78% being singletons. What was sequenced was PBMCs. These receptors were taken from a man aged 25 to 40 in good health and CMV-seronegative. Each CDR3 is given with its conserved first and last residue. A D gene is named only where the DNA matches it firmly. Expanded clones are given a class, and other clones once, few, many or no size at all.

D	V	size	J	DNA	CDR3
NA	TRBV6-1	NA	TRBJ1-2	TGTGCCAGCAGTGAATCCGGGGATTATGGCTACACCTTC	CASSESGDYGYTF
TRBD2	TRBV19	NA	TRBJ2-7	TGTGCCAGTAGTAAGAACCCGGGACTAGCGGCCTACGAGCAGTACTTC	CASSKNPGLAAYEQYF
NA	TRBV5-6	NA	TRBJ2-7	TGTGCCAGCAGCTTGTATGAGGGGGCCTACGAGCAGTACTTC	CASSLYEGAYEQYF
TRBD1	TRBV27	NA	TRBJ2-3	TGTGCCAGCAGTATAGGGGGACAGGGAAATCAGCCCCAGTATTTT	CASSIGGQGNQPQYF
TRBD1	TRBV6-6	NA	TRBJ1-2	TGTGCCAGCAGCTCGGGACAGCGACTAGCTAACTATGGCTACACCTTC	CASSSGQRLANYGYTF
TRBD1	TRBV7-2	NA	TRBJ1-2	TGTGCCAGCAGCGTACACCGGGACAGGGGGCTTGGCTACACCTTC	CASSVHRDRGLGYTF
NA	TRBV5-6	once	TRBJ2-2	TGTGCCAGCACCACCCGGGGGTTCACCATGAGGGCCGGGGAGCTGTTTTTT	CASTTRGFTMRAGELFF
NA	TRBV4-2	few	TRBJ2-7	TGTGCCAGCAGCCAAGCAGGGGGGAGGTACGAGCAGTACTTC	CASSQAGGRYEQYF
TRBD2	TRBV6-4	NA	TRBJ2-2	TGTGCCAGCAGCGAGACCGGGACTAGCGGTTCCAACAGGGGAGCCGGGGAGCTGTTTTTT	CASSETGTSGSNRGAGELFF
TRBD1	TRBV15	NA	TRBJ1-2	TGTGCCACCAGCAGAGATCCCTTTGGGACAGGGGATGGCTACACCTTC	CATSRDPFGTGDGYTF
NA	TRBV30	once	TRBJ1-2	TGTGCCTGGGGACGGGGGGTGAACTATGGCTACACCTTC	CAWGRGVNYGYTF
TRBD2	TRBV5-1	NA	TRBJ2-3	TGCGCCAGCAGCTTGGAGCCGGGACTAGCGGGATCAGATACGCAGTATTTT	CASSLEPGLAGSDTQYF
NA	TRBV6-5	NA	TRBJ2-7	TGTGCCAGCAGCCCCGGGCCAACAGGCGAGCAGTACTTC	CASSPGPTGEQYF
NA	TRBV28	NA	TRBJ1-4	TGTGCCACCTCAGTCCAGGACACTTCGAATGAAAAACTGTTTTTT	CATSVQDTSNEKLFF